This entry lists 11 T cell receptor beta chains sequenced from one sample in a study of blood T cell repertoires in COVID-19. The assay was immunoSEQ multiplex PCR, and TCRdb's table has in-frame clones only and misses some. The table has 200,000 to 250,000 clones, more than 70% seen once. The source material was PBMCs or T cells enriched from blood (not recorded which). Receptor source: a woman aged 40 to 49 with acute COVID-19.

Written as DNA, the CDR3 is TGTGCCATCAGTGATCAGGGCGGGGAGCTGTTTTTT. As protein: CAISDQGGELFF. V gene TRBV10-3 combines with J gene TRBJ2-2; D possibly corresponds to TRBD1 (5 bases). The ends were cut back, 3 bases at V and 7 bases at J, with 6 bases in the middle. This CDR3 is built from 12 residues. The germline V gene encodes CDR1 ENHRY and CDR2 SYGVKD.

The chain links TRBV13 to TRBJ2-3; perhaps TRBD1 as D (5 bases). This CDR3 has 15 amino acids. V lost 7 bases to trimming and J lost 6 bases, with 20 bases between them. Germline V gene sequence: CDR1 PRHDT, CDR2 FYEKMQ (reference sequence). CDR3 sequence reads: CASTLTARVGDTQYF. The CDR3 DNA reads TGTGCCAGCACTCTAACTGCCAGGGTGGGCGATACGCAGTATTTT.

This rearrangement joins TRBV29-1 to TRBJ2-1, with D possibly TRBD1 on 6 matching bases. Germline CDR1 and CDR2: SQVTM and ANQGSEA. This CDR3 contains 12 residues. The CDR3 is CTYEGDYNEQFF. The DNA of the CDR3 is TGCACCTACGAGGGGGACTACAATGAGCAGTTCTTC.

This rearrangement joins TRBV28 to TRBJ2-5; a possible D gene is TRBD2 (5 bases). Germline V CDR1 and CDR2: MDHEN, SYDVKM. This CDR3 region has 15 residues. The germline V and J ends were trimmed by 3 bases and 2 bases, with 13 bases remaining between them. CDR3 sequence: CASSFAGLGQETQYF. The CDR3 DNA is TGTGCCAGCAGTTTTGCGGGTCTGGGACAAGAGACCCAGTACTTC.

The chain employs TRBV7-9 and TRBJ1-1; perhaps TRBD1 as D (5 bases). The germline gives CDR1 SEHNR, CDR2 FQNEAQ (reference sequence). The CDR3 length is 15 residues. The V gene lost 1 base and the J gene lost 0 bases, with 9 bases spanning the gap. CDR3 amino acids: CASSLGQQLNTEAFF. The CDR3 DNA reads TGTGCCAGCAGCTTAGGACAGCAATTGAACACTGAAGCTTTCTTT.

The chain joins TRBV14 to TRBJ1-3; D ambiguous. This CDR3 is 16 amino acids long. Trimming took off 4 bases at V and 6 bases at J, with 19 bases between the two ends. CDR1 and CDR2 (germline): SGHDN, FVKESK. The CDR3 DNA follows: TGTGCCAGCAGCCTCATTCCCCTAGGATCTAAAAACACCATATATTTT. This sequence encodes CASSLIPLGSKNTIYF.

This clone was seen once. V gene TRBV5-1 combines with J gene TRBJ1-1, with D possibly being TRBD1 (6 bases). This CDR3 is 13 amino acids long. The ends were cut back, 3 bases at V and 8 bases at J, with 14 bases in the middle. The germline CDR1 and CDR2 sequences are SGHRS and YFSETQ. CDR3 bases: TGCGCCAGCAGCTATCGGGTTACAGGGGAAGCTTTCTTT. Its protein is CASSYRVTGEAFF.

The V call is TRBV9, the J call TRBJ2-5; 8 bases map to TRBD2. CDR3 length: 15 residues. Germline CDR1 reads SGDLS; CDR2 reads YYNGEE. The J segment lost 0 bases and the V segment lost 0 bases, leaving 1 base of the junction unmatched. The CDR3 nucleotides read TGTGCCAGCAGCGTAGGCGGGGGGAACCAAGAGACCCAGTACTTC. Protein: CASSVGGGNQETQYF.

This clone was recorded only once. V usage is TRBV5-1 and J usage is TRBJ1-1; 11 nucleotides agree with TRBD1. J lost 1 base, V lost 7 bases, and 9 bases had no gene match. From germline, CDR1 is SGHRS and CDR2 YFSETQ. The CDR3 spans 16 residues. CDR3 bases: TGCGCCAGCTCCCTTATGGGACAGGGGGGGAACACTGAAGCTTTCTTT. Encoded protein: CASSLMGQGGNTEAFF.

The chain recombines TRBV28 with TRBJ1-5, with a possible D match to TRBD1 (6 bases). The CDR3 consists of 19 residues. From germline, CDR1 is MDHEN and CDR2 SYDVKM. V lost 2 bases and J lost 1, with 21 bases in between. The CDR3 protein is CASSLPQGYPMTSNQPQHF. The CDR3 DNA reads TGTGCCAGCAGTTTACCCCAGGGGTATCCTATGACGAGCAATCAGCCCCAGCATTTT.

The chain joins TRBV2 to TRBJ1-5; D uncertain. CDR3 size: 15 residues. CDR1 SNHLY and CDR2 FYNNEI come from the germline V gene. The ends were cut back, 2 bases at V and 4 bases at J, with 12 bases in the middle. CDR3 in DNA: TGTGCCAGCAGTGAACGCGGCCTGGGTAATCAGCCCCAGCATTTT. As protein: CASSERGLGNQPQHF.